This T cell receptor beta chain was profiled in a study of HIV-infected children after antiretroviral therapy interruption. This clonotype counts as medium-sized. This CDR3 has 16 residues. The germline gives CDR1 MNHEY, CDR2 SVGAGI. The ends were cut back, 5 bases at V and 3 bases at J, with 19 bases in the middle. Unique molecular identifiers were included in an RNA-based 3' RACE TCR library. TCRdb re-derived calls from the 3' RACE reads in MiXCR, one entry per CDR3 protein. The sample records several thousand distinct CDR3 sequences, more than 4% being singletons. The treatment denotes: PENTA 11 planned treatment interruption arm or continuous ART arm.

This chain uses TRBV6-5 with TRBJ1-1, with D tentatively TRBD1 (6 bases). This TCR derives from a pool of human donors with HIV. Sequencing used CD45RO+ CD8+ T cells from PBMCs, pooled from several time points, obtained from a donor given antiretroviral therapy, either interrupted or continuous. Stated subset: memory CD8+ CD45RO+ CD45RA- T cells. CDR3 loop: CASSPIPGAGDTEAFF. The CDR3 nucleotides read TGTGCCAGCAGTCCGATACCAGGGGCTGGGGACACTGAAGCTTTCTTT.